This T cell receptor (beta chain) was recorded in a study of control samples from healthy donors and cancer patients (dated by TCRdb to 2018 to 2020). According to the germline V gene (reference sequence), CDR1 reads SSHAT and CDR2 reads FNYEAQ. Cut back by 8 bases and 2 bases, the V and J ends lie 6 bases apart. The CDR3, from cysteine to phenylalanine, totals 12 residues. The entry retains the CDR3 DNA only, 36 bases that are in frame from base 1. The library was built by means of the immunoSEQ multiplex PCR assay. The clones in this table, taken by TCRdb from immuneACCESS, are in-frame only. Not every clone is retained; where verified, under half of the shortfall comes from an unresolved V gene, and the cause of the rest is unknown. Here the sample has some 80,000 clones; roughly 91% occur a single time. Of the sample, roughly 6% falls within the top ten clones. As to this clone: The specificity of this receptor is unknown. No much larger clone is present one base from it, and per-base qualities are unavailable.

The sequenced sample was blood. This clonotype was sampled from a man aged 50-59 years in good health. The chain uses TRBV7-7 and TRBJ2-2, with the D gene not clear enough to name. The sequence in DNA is TGTGCCAGCCAGGATAACACCGGGGAGCTGTTTTTT. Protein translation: CASQDNTGELFF.